This record looks at one T cell receptor beta chain sequence and its context. The antigen remains undetermined. This entry is derived from a study of T cells after yellow fever vaccination. Study findings and constraints: The study noted that FACS-sorted repertoires could contain abundant clonotypes contaminating from the bulk population. Clones from primary vaccination mostly reappeared after the booster (96% CD4, approximately 91% CD8). CD4 and CD8 compartments shared a small share of clonotypes.

Germline V lookup: CDR1 LGHNA, CDR2 YSLEER. V lost 4 bases to trimming and J lost 8 bases, with 14 bases between them. The CDR3 is 13 amino acids. Each CDR3 protein is one row after TCRdb ran MiXCR on the 5' RACE reads. This table has some 350,000 distinct CDR3 sequences, about 4% appearing once. The receptor was isolated from a man between 18 and 29 years old who received the YFV17D yellow fever vaccine. The V call is TRBV4-3, the J call TRBJ1-1, with a possible D match to TRBD1 (5 bases). The sequencing used PBMCs, collected 5 days after the yellow fever booster vaccination. The CDR3 sequence is CASSLDRRGEAFF. The CDR3 nucleotides are TGCGCCAGCAGCCTAGACCGGAGGGGCGAAGCTTTCTTT.